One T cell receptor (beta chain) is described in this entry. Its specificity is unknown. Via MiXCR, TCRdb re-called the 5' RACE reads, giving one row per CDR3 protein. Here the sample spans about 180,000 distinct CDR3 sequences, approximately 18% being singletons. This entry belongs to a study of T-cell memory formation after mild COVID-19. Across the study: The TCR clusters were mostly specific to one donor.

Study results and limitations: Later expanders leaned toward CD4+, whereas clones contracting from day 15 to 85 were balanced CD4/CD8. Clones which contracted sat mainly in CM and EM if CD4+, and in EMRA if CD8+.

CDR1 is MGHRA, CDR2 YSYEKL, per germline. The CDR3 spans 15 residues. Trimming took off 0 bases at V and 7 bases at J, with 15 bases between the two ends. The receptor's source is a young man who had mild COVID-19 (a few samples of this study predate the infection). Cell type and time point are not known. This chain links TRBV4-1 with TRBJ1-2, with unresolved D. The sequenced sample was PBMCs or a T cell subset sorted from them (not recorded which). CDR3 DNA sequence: TGCGCCAGCAGCCAAGAGGTTTTACGGGCTCCTGGCTACACCTTC. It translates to CASSQEVLRAPGYTF.